The clone carrying this T cell receptor (beta chain) was found once. Trimming took 5 bases from V and 3 from J; bases not matched to a gene: 3. The germline V gene has CDR1 SNHLY and CDR2 FYNNEI. The length of the CDR3 is 14 residues. Treatment defined: around 19 received Ad26.COV2.S at low or high dose, single or two shots; about five received placebo; per-sample allocation not given. Each sample was drawn 63 days after the first injection (of vaccine or placebo). This sample was included in a study of Ad26.COV2.S vaccination and SARS-CoV-2 variants. Study-level background: Intramuscular Ad26.COV2.S doses were given once or twice, 56 days apart.

The repertoire was sequenced with immunoSEQ multiplex PCR; TCRdb's copy has only in-frame clones and lacks some. Of about 350,000 clones in the sample, 88% were seen once. V is TRBV2 and J is TRBJ1-5; 8 nucleotides align to TRBD1. The input for sequencing was peripheral blood, taken in a trial of Ad26.COV2.S vaccine versus placebo. The clonotype comes from a person between 18 and 65 years old who received the Ad26.COV2.S COVID-19 vaccine or a placebo. The DNA of the CDR3 is TGTGCCAGCAGTTGGACAGGGAACAATCAGCCCCAGCATTTT. Its protein is CASSWTGNNQPQHF.